The source of this TCR beta chain is a study of blood T cell repertoires in COVID-19. Study overall: Samples taken during acute and convalescent COVID-19 were collected in the United States, Italy and Spain. Nucleic acid was either cDNA or gDNA, and it came from T cells, B-cell-depleted T cells, or PBMCs.

Per the germline V gene, CDR1 is PRHDT and CDR2 is FYEKMQ (reference sequence). The CDR3 sequence is 15 residues long. Trimming removed 0 bases at V and 7 bases at J, with 12 bases between. Authors' data handling: Amplification from reference gene primers served as the basis for estimated nucleated cell counts. The table came from immunoSEQ multiplex PCR; TCRdb's copy has only in-frame clones and leaves some out. V and J calls and clone size are those listed in that table; D and trimming were worked out from the DNA. Found here are roughly 90,000 clones, about 85% of them singletons; the top ten hold roughly 2.2%.

The V gene is TRBV13, the J gene TRBJ1-4; D possibly corresponds to TRBD1 (6 bases). The sample consisted of peripheral blood. The origin of this receptor is a woman aged 65 to 85 with acute or convalescent COVID-19. For the CDR3, the DNA is TGTGCCAGCAGCTTAGGTGGGGGGGCGGCTGAAAAACTGTTTTTT. Protein: CASSLGGGAAEKLFF. Together with reference TRBV13 and TRBJ1-4, the CDR3 gives the full variable domain: AAGVIQSPRHLIKEKRETATLKCYPIPRHDTVYWYQQGPGQDPQFLISFYEKMQSDKGSIPDRFSAQQFSDYHSELNMSSLELGDSALYFCASSLGGGAAEKLFFGSGTQLSVL.